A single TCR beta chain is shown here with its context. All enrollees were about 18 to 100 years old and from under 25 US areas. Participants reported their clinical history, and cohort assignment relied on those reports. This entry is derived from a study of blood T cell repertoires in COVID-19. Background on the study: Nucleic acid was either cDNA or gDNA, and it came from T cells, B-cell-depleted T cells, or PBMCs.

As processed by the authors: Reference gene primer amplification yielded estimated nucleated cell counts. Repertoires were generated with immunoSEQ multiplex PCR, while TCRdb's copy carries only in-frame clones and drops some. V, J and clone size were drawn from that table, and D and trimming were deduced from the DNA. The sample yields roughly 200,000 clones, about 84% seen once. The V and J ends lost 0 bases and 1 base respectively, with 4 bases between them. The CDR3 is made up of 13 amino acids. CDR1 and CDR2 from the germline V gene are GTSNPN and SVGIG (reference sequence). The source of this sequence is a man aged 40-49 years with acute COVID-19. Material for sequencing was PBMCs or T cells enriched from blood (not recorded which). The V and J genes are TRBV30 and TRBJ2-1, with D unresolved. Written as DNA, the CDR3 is TGTGCCTGGAGTGTGACTTCCTACAATGAGCAGTTCTTC. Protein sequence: CAWSVTSYNEQFF.